This T cell receptor (beta chain) was identified during a study of blood T cell repertoires in COVID-19. Study information: The origin of the acute and convalescent COVID-19 samples was the United States, Italy and Spain. From T cells, B-cell-depleted T cells, or PBMCs came the material, which was cDNA or gDNA.

Under the authors' procedure: Using reference gene primer amplification, nucleated cell counts were estimated. Assay used: immunoSEQ multiplex PCR; TCRdb lists only in-frame clones, some missing. V and J calls plus clone size are reproduced from that table; the DNA served to infer D and trimming. This table has about 40,000 clones, around 87% appearing once. CDR1 and CDR2 from the germline V gene are GTSNPN and SVGIG (reference sequence). V was trimmed by 4 bases and J by 0 bases, leaving 4 bases between them. This CDR3 has 12 residues. V is TRBV30 and J is TRBJ1-3, with unresolved D. The receptor comes from an elderly woman with active COVID-19. The specimen sequenced was peripheral blood. CDR3 sequence reads: CAWTSSGNTIYF. For the CDR3, the DNA is TGTGCCTGGACGAGCTCTGGAAACACCATATATTTT.